This is a list of T cell receptor beta chains from one sample in a study of blood T cell repertoires in COVID-19. Here immunoSEQ multiplex PCR was the method, and the copy in TCRdb shows in-frame clones only, minus some. Of around 250,000 clones listed, 70% to 85% are singletons. The sequencing input was peripheral blood. The source of these receptors is an elderly woman with acute or convalescent COVID-19. CDR3s include the opening cysteine and the closing phenylalanine or tryptophan. The order of the fields is J gene, V gene, clone size, D gene, CDR3 DNA, CDR3 protein. A D gene is named only where the DNA matches it firmly. Size tells how often a clone was seen (once, few, many) or the class of an expanded clone, and some rows leave it out.

TRBJ2-7 | TRBV7-3 | . | . | TGTGCCAGCAGCTTAGGTTCCGGACTCGAGCAGTACTTC | CASSLGSGLEQYF
TRBJ1-5 | TRBV9 | . | . | TGTGCCAGCAGCGTAGTCGGAGGGGATCAGCCCCAGCATTTT | CASSVVGGDQPQHF
TRBJ2-7 | TRBV7-2 | . | . | TGTGCCAGCAGCTTAGGGCAAGGGGACGAGCAGTACTTC | CASSLGQGDEQYF
TRBJ2-5 | TRBV6-5 | . | TRBD2 | TGTGCCAGCAACCGGATAGCGGGAGGGAGGGAGACCCAGTACTTC | CASNRIAGGRETQYF
TRBJ2-2 | TRBV19 | . | TRBD1 | TGTGCCAGTGACAGGGGAGCGAACACCGGGGAGCTGTTTTTT | CASDRGANTGELFF
TRBJ2-1 | TRBV11-2 | . | TRBD1 | TGTGCCAGCAGCTTCCTGAGGGGGACAGGGGGCCGAGAGCAGTTCTTC | CASSFLRGTGGREQFF
TRBJ2-7 | TRBV7-3 | few | TRBD2 | TGTGCCAGCAGCCTAACTAGCGGGGGTACGTCGGAGCAGTACTTC | CASSLTSGGTSEQYF
TRBJ1-1 | TRBV18 | . | . | TGTGCCAGCTCACCGAGGGAAGGGGGGACTAGAGTCACTGAAGCTTTCTTT | CASSPREGGTRVTEAFF
TRBJ2-3 | TRBV7-9 | . | TRBD1 | TGTGCCAGCAGCGATTACAGGGGGCTCGCAGATACGCAGTATTTT | CASSDYRGLADTQYF
TRBJ2-1 | TRBV4-3 | . | . | TGCGCCAGCAGCCAATGGCGGGGTAACAATGAGCAGTTCTTC | CASSQWRGNNEQFF
TRBJ1-6 | TRBV7-9 | once | . | TGTGCCAGCAGCTTCGAGGGATCGGGGAATTCACCCCTCCACTTT | CASSFEGSGNSPLHF
TRBJ2-7 | TRBV3-1/TRBV3-2 | . | . | TGTGCCAGCAGCCAAGACACATACGAGCAGTACTTC | CASSQDTYEQYF
TRBJ2-1 | TRBV28 | . | TRBD2 | TGTGCCAGCAGTCCTAGACTAGCGGGAGCGAGGGATGAGCAGTTCTTC | CASSPRLAGARDEQFF
TRBJ2-7 | TRBV9 | . | . | TGTGCCAGCAGCCCAAGACTAGAAAGCTACGAGCAGTACTTC | CASSPRLESYEQYF
TRBJ1-6 | TRBV7-9 | . | TRBD1 | TGTGCCAGCACCCGGACAGGCACCTATAATTCACCCCTCCACTTT | CASTRTGTYNSPLHF
TRBJ2-5 | TRBV18 | . | TRBD2 | TGTGCCAGCTCACCGCCGGGGGCGGGGGGCTCCTACCAGACCCAGTACTTC | CASSPPGAGGSYQTQYF
TRBJ2-1 | TRBV6-2/TRBV6-3 | . | . | TGTGCCAGCAGTTCACAGGGACAACTCCACAATGAGCAGTTCTTC | CASSSQGQLHNEQFF
TRBJ2-4 | TRBV18 | few | TRBD1 | TGTGCCAGCTCACCAGTGTTCGGACAGGGAAAGGACAAAAACATTCAGTACTTC | CASSPVFGQGKDKNIQYF
TRBJ1-2 | TRBV30 | few | . | TGTGCCTGGAGTGTGGGGCTCAGGGACTATGGCTACACCTTC | CAWSVGLRDYGYTF
TRBJ2-1 | TRBV4-3 | . | . | TGCGCCAGCAGCCATTGGAGCGGGCAAGGGCCCAATGAGCAGTTCTTC | CASSHWSGQGPNEQFF
TRBJ1-5 | TRBV28 | . | TRBD1 | TGTGCCAGCAGTCTCACCTCTATTGACAGGGGTGGGTATCAGCCCCAGCATTTT | CASSLTSIDRGGYQPQHF
TRBJ2-2 | TRBV28 | once | . | TGTGCCACCCAGCGGTACACCGGGGAGCTGTTTTTT | CATQRYTGELFF
TRBJ2-7 | TRBV29-1 | . | . | TGCAGCGTTTCTCAGGGACAAGGTTACGAGCAGTACTTC | CSVSQGQGYEQYF
TRBJ2-3 | TRBV4-1 | once | TRBD2 | TGCGCCAGCAGAGAAGCGGGGTTCACAGATACGCAGTATTTT | CASREAGFTDTQYF
TRBJ1-1 | TRBV5-5 | . | TRBD1 | TGTGCCAGCAGCGCCGGGACAGCTACTCTGAACACTGAAGCTTTCTTT | CASSAGTATLNTEAFF
TRBJ2-7 | TRBV7-2 | . | TRBD1 | TGTGCCAGCAGCAAAGACAGGGGTTTGGGCGAGCAGTACTTC | CASSKDRGLGEQYF
TRBJ2-7 | TRBV28 | . | TRBD2 | TGTGCCAGCAGCTTAGCGGGAGCGCAATCCTACGAGCAGTACTTC | CASSLAGAQSYEQYF
TRBJ1-1 | TRBV6-2/TRBV6-3 | . | . | TGTGCCAGCAGTTACCCAGGGGCTTTCAGTGAAGCTTTCTTT | CASSYPGAFSEAFF
TRBJ2-2 | TRBV7-2 | few | TRBD2 | TGTGCCAGCAGCTTAGGTATCAGCGGGGGCACCGGGGAGCTGTTTTTT | CASSLGISGGTGELFF
TRBJ1-5 | TRBV28 | . | . | TGTGCCAGCAGTTTATCTTTGGGCGATCAGCCCCAGCATTTT | CASSLSLGDQPQHF
TRBJ1-1 | TRBV9 | . | . | TGTGCCAGCAGCGTAGGGTGGGACTACACTGAAGCTTTCTTT | CASSVGWDYTEAFF
TRBJ2-3 | TRBV7-3 | once | . | TGTGCCAGCAGCTTAGACACCGTCACAGATACGCAGTATTTT | CASSLDTVTDTQYF
TRBJ2-7 | TRBV11-2 | . | . | TGTGCCAGCAGCGCCCAGGGGCCTTACGAGCAGTACTTC | CASSAQGPYEQYF
TRBJ2-2 | TRBV18 | . | . | TGTGCCAGCTCACCGACACGCGTTTACGCCGGGGAGCTGTTTTTT | CASSPTRVYAGELFF
TRBJ1-2 | TRBV7-9 | once | . | TGTGCCAGCATCACAGACAGGCATCCCCCCTATGGCTACACCTTC | CASITDRHPPYGYTF
TRBJ1-1 | TRBV19 | few | . | TGTGCCAGTAGTAGCTCCGACACGAACACTGAAGCTTTCTTT | CASSSSDTNTEAFF
TRBJ1-5 | TRBV4-1 | . | TRBD1 | TGCGCCAGCAGCCAAGATTGGAGGGAGACAGGGGCTTACAATCAGCCCCAGCATTTT | CASSQDWRETGAYNQPQHF
TRBJ2-3 | TRBV18 | . | . | TGTGCCAGCTCCCGGATCACAGGGACAGATACGCAGTATTTT | CASSRITGTDTQYF
TRBJ1-2 | TRBV7-2 | . | TRBD1 | TGTGCCAGCAGGCAAGGACAGGGCCAAAACTATGGCTACACCTTC | CASRQGQGQNYGYTF
TRBJ1-5 | TRBV6-2/TRBV6-3 | . | . | TGTGCCAGCAGTTATCCGGGCCTCAGGGGTGGGAGCAATCAGCCCCAGCATTTT | CASSYPGLRGGSNQPQHF
TRBJ1-6 | TRBV18 | . | . | TGTGCCAGCTCACCTAAGGACGGGAATAATTCACCCCTCCACTTT | CASSPKDGNNSPLHF
TRBJ1-6 | TRBV5-1 | . | TRBD1 | TGCGCCAGCAGCGTTACAGGGGATTCACCCCTCCACTTT | CASSVTGDSPLHF
TRBJ2-7 | TRBV9 | . | . | TGTGCCAGCAGCGTTTCTACAGTTGCTACCTACGAGCAGTACTTC | CASSVSTVATYEQYF
TRBJ2-3 | TRBV5-4 | . | TRBD2 | TGTGCCAGCAGCCCGTCAGCGGGAGGGCCCACAGATACGCAGTATTTT | CASSPSAGGPTDTQYF
TRBJ2-5 | TRBV5-1 | . | TRBD2 | TGCGCCAGCAGCGTCGGGACTAGCGGGGAGACCCAGTACTTC | CASSVGTSGETQYF
TRBJ1-2 | TRBV29-1 | . | . | TGCAGCGTTAGACAGGTAGACTATGGCTACACCTTC | CSVRQVDYGYTF
TRBJ1-1 | TRBV5-8 | . | . | TGTGCCAGCAGTTATGGACAAGGGCTGAGGAACACTGAAGCTTTCTTT | CASSYGQGLRNTEAFF
TRBJ2-5 | TRBV18 | . | . | TGTGCCAGCTCCCAACAGGGAGAGACCCAGTACTTC | CASSQQGETQYF
TRBJ1-6 | TRBV6-6 | few | TRBD1 | TGTGCCAGCAGTCAACAGGGGGCACAGTCACCCCTCCACTTT | CASSQQGAQSPLHF
TRBJ2-2 | TRBV5-4 | . | TRBD1 | TGTGCCAGCAGCGGGAAGCCGGGACAGGGGATGACCGGGGAGCTGTTTTTT | CASSGKPGQGMTGELFF
TRBJ2-4 | TRBV7-2 | . | TRBD2 | TGTGCCAGCAGCTTAGTTAGCGGGGGAGCCAAAAACATTCAGTACTTC | CASSLVSGGAKNIQYF
TRBJ2-1 | TRBV24-1 | . | TRBD1 | TGTGCCACCAGTGATCACCGGACAGGGAGCTCCAGTGAGCAGTTCTTC | CATSDHRTGSSSEQFF
TRBJ2-3 | TRBV19 | . | TRBD2 | TGTGCCACCACGACTAGCGGGGCCCCGAATACGCAGTATTTT | CATTTSGAPNTQYF
TRBJ2-5 | TRBV7-2 | . | TRBD2 | TGTGCCAGCAGCCATAGACTAGCGGGATATGAGACCCAGTACTTC | CASSHRLAGYETQYF
TRBJ1-1 | TRBV28 | few | . | TGTGCCACCAGGGGACAGAACACTGAAGCTTTCTTT | CATRGQNTEAFF
TRBJ2-1 | TRBV10-2 | . | . | TGCGCCAGCAGAGGCGGGGGCCGGGATGAGCAGTTCTTC | CASRGGGRDEQFF
TRBJ2-3 | TRBV5-4 | . | . | TGTGCCAGCAGCTATCCTAGTTGGGGCACAGATACGCAGTATTTT | CASSYPSWGTDTQYF